This T cell receptor beta chain was identified in a study of blood T cell repertoires in COVID-19. Source study methods: Amplifying reference gene primers gave estimates of nucleated cell counts. Some clones are missing from TCRdb's copy, which holds only in-frame ones; the method was immunoSEQ multiplex PCR. V, J and clone size are taken as reported in that table, and D and trimming were inferred from the DNA itself. The sample comprises about 56,000 clones, less than 90% of which are singletons, and roughly 13% rests with the top ten. CDR1 and CDR2 (germline): SGHRS, YFSETQ. The trim removed 4 bases at V and 3 bases at J, leaving 6 bases unmatched. The CDR3 is 14 amino acids.

This chain uses TRBV5-1 with TRBJ1-1, with 7 bases identical to TRBD1. The sample comprised peripheral blood. This receptor was identified in a woman at least 80 years old with acute or convalescent COVID-19. The CDR3 coding sequence is TGCGCCAGCAGCCGAGCCGGACAGGACACTGAAGCTTTCTTT. Its protein product is CASSRAGQDTEAFF.